Presented here are 20 T cell receptor beta chains from one specimen sequenced in a study of shared clonotypes between healthy human individuals. Libraries were prepared by immunoSEQ multiplex PCR; TCRdb keeps only in-frame clonotypes and omits some of them. The data show about 490,000 clones, roughly 85% seen once. Sequencing was carried out using PBMCs. The origin of the receptors is a woman in her thirties or forties in good health. Some clones in this sample may be carry-over from other donors' samples.

The chain uses TRBV12-5 and TRBJ2-1, with D tentatively TRBD1 (6 bases). Trimming removed 0 bases from V and 0 bases from J, with 9 bases in between. The CDR3 is made up of 16 amino acids. Per germline, CDR1 LGHNT and CDR2 FRNRAP. As DNA, the CDR3 is TGTGCTAGTGGTTTGGTACTAGGGGGCTCCTACAATGAGCAGTTCTTC. Encoded protein: CASGLVLGGSYNEQFF.

V and J are TRBV7-8 and TRBJ1-2; D is undetermined. The germline V gene has CDR1 SGHVS and CDR2 FQNEAQ. Trimming cost V 1 base and J 4 bases, with 7 bases left between them. The CDR3 is made up of 13 amino acids. The CDR3 sequence is CASSLETGYGYTF. The CDR3, as DNA: TGTGCCAGCAGCTTAGAAACGGGCTATGGCTACACCTTC. Full variable domain (rest looked up from reference TRBV7-8 and TRBJ1-2): GAGVSQSPRYKVAKRGQDVALRCDPISGHVSLFWYQQALGQGPEFLTYFQNEAQLDKSGLPSDRFFAERPEGSVSTLKIQRTQQEDSAVYLCASSLETGYGYTFGSGTRLTVV.

The DNA of the CDR3 is TGTGCCAGCAGTAGGGAAGACGTGGGAGATACGCAGTATTTT. As protein: CASSREDVGDTQYF. The chain recombines TRBV2 with TRBJ2-3; D is uncertain. Germline V gene sequence: CDR1 SNHLY, CDR2 FYNNEI. Trimming removed 5 bases at V and 5 bases at J, with 14 bases between. The CDR3 extends over 14 amino acids. Together with reference TRBV2 and TRBJ2-3, the CDR3 gives the full variable domain: EPEVTQTPSHQVTQMGQEVILRCVPISNHLYFYWYRQILGQKVEFLVSFYNNEISEKSEIFDDQFSVERPDGSNFTLKIRSTKLEDSAMYFCASSREDVGDTQYFGPGTRLTVL.

The chain combines TRBV7-3 with TRBJ2-5, with D perhaps given as TRBD1 or TRBD2 (5 bases each). Trimming stripped 2 bases from V and 5 bases from J, with 9 bases between. Germline values: CDR1 SGHTA, CDR2 FQGTGA. The length of the CDR3 is 13 residues. The CDR3 DNA reads as TGTGCCAGCAGCTTAGGGACCGGGGAGACCCAGTACTTC. Translated, it gives CASSLGTGETQYF.

The chain combines TRBV30 with TRBJ2-3; D remains unclear. Germline CDR1 is GTSNPN and CDR2 is SVGIG (reference sequence). CDR3 size: 14 residues. Trimming removed 5 bases from V and 0 bases from J, with 12 bases in between. The DNA for the CDR3 is TGTGCCTGGGTAAAGGGCCTCAGCACAGATACGCAGTATTTT. Translating gives CAWVKGLSTDTQYF. The variable domain in full, completed from reference TRBV30 and TRBJ2-3, reads SQTIHQWPATLVQPVGSPLSLECTVEGTSNPNLYWYRQAAGRGLQLLFYSVGIGQISSEVPQNLSASRPQDRQFILSSKKLLLSDSGFYLCAWVKGLSTDTQYFGPGTRLTVL.

This clone was counted ten times or more. This chain connects TRBV6-5 to TRBJ2-5, with TRBD2 as a possible D gene (5 bases). The J call is in doubt because the DNA end fits TRBJ2-7 better. There are 15 residues in the CDR3. Germline loops: CDR1 MNHEY, CDR2 SVGAGI. The CDR3 reads CASSVSTDSSYEQYF. Here the CDR3 DNA reads TGTGCCAGCAGCGTCTCTACGGACTCATCCTACGAGCAGTACTTC.

This chain uses TRBV7-9 with TRBJ2-3, with unresolved D. CDR3 length equals 15 residues. Germline CDR1 reads SEHNR; CDR2 reads FQNEAQ (reference sequence). The V and J ends lost 5 bases and 1 base respectively, with 13 bases between them. The CDR3 spells CASSRTPVRTDTQYF. The CDR3 DNA sequence: TGTGCCAGCAGCCGAACACCGGTCCGCACAGATACGCAGTATTTT.

V gene TRBV28 combines with J gene TRBJ2-2; D call uncertain. This CDR3 region has 13 residues. Trimming stripped 3 bases from V and 4 bases from J, with 6 bases between. Germline lookup yields CDR1 MDHEN and CDR2 SYDVKM. The CDR3 coding sequence is TGTGCCAGCAGTTTCGGACCCACCGGGGAGCTGTTTTTT. Amino acids: CASSFGPTGELFF.

This clone has just one count. The V call is TRBV2, the J call TRBJ2-1; 10 nucleotides align to TRBD2. The ends lost 1 base at V and 9 bases at J; junction bases unmatched: 9. Germline loops: CDR1 SNHLY, CDR2 FYNNEI. CDR3 length: 16 residues. The CDR3 region is CASSEGVLAGHGEQFF. In DNA form, the CDR3 reads TGTGCCAGCAGTGAAGGCGTACTAGCGGGGCACGGTGAGCAGTTCTTC. The full variable domain, with the rest looked up from reference TRBV2 and TRBJ2-1, is EPEVTQTPSHQVTQMGQEVILRCVPISNHLYFYWYRQILGQKVEFLVSFYNNEISEKSEIFDDQFSVERPDGSNFTLKIRSTKLEDSAMYFCASSEGVLAGHGEQFFGPGTRLTVL.

The chain couples TRBV6-4 to TRBJ2-1, with 11 bases that match TRBD2. Germline CDR1 reads MRHNA; CDR2 reads SNTAGT. V dropped 4 bases and J dropped 5; count of bases not matched to a gene: 1. The CDR3 length is 14 residues. CDR3 region: CASSVLAGDNEQFF. The CDR3 DNA is TGTGCCAGCAGTGTACTAGCGGGAGACAATGAGCAGTTCTTC.

The chain carries TRBV5-8 and TRBJ2-3; 9 bases are a match to TRBD2. Per germline, CDR1 SGHTS and CDR2 YDEGEE. The J segment lost 5 bases and the V segment lost 2 bases, leaving 9 bases of the junction unmatched. The CDR3 runs 16 residues. This CDR3 is CASSFLAGGPVDTQYF. Written as DNA, the CDR3 is TGTGCCAGCAGCTTCCTGGCGGGAGGGCCAGTAGATACGCAGTATTTT.

The chain has TRBV30 and TRBJ1-4, with D perhaps TRBD1 (6 bases). The V gene lost 0 bases and the J gene lost 7 bases, with 15 bases spanning the gap. The germline gives CDR1 GTSNPN, CDR2 SVGIG (reference sequence). The CDR3 consists of 15 residues. The CDR3 coding sequence is TGTGCCTGGAGTGTGGGGCCCAGGGGACGTGAAAAACTGTTTTTT. This encodes CAWSVGPRGREKLFF.

The sample holds a few counts of this clone. CDR3 sequence: CASSSGQALLEQYF. Here the CDR3 DNA reads TGTGCCAGCAGCTCCGGACAGGCGCTGCTCGAGCAGTACTTC. The chain joins TRBV7-9 to TRBJ2-7, with TRBD1 matching 7 bases. The CDR3 totals 14 residues. V shed 4 bases, J shed 6 bases, and the junction held 9 bases outside the gene matches. Germline V gene sequence: CDR1 SEHNR, CDR2 FQNEAQ (reference sequence).

The V and J genes are TRBV11-2 and TRBJ2-5; D tentatively reads TRBD1 or TRBD2 (5 bases each). Germline-derived CDR1 and CDR2 are SGHAT and FQNNGV. V was pared by 2 bases and J by 7 bases, with 11 bases between. The CDR3 contains 13 residues. The CDR3 bases are TGTGCCAGCAGCTTAAGGGCTGGGGGGACCCAGTACTTC. Its translation: CASSLRAGGTQYF.

A note on this clone: The sample has other DNA sequences that encode this CDR3 too. The rearrangement uses TRBV15 and TRBJ1-2; D perhaps matches TRBD1 (5 bases). The CDR3 extends over 13 amino acids. The ends were cut back, 6 bases at V and 4 bases at J, with 12 bases in the middle. Germline V lookup: CDR1 LNHNV, CDR2 YYDKDF (reference sequence). The CDR3 DNA sequence: TGTGCCACCAGTCCGGGGACTCGCTATGGCTACACCTTC. Residues: CATSPGTRYGYTF. The entire variable domain, with the rest obtained from reference TRBV15 and TRBJ1-2, is as follows: DAMVIQNPRYQVTQFGKPVTLSCSQTLNHNVMYWYQQKSSQAPKLLFHYYDKDFNNEADTPDNFQSRRPNTSFCFLDIRSPGLGDTAMYLCATSPGTRYGYTFGSGTRLTVV.

CDR3 in amino acids: CASSYSAHGGTEAFF. CDR3 sequence (DNA): TGTGCCAGCAGTTACTCAGCCCACGGGGGCACTGAAGCTTTCTTT. The rearrangement joins TRBV6-6 to TRBJ1-1; D possibly corresponds to TRBD1 (5 bases). This CDR3 is 15 amino acids long. Trimming took 0 bases from V and 4 from J, leaving 12 bases between them. The germline V gene has CDR1 MNHNY and CDR2 SVGAGI (reference sequence).

This clone appeared once. The chain employs TRBV2 and TRBJ2-1; D possibly corresponds to TRBD1 (6 bases). The CDR3 loop spans 15 amino acids. V was trimmed by 3 bases and J by 8 bases, leaving 17 bases between them. The germline V gene encodes CDR1 SNHLY and CDR2 FYNNEI. Written as DNA, the CDR3 is TGTGCCAGCAGTGAGCAGGGGACCGGCGGCGATGAGCAGTTCTTC. It codes for CASSEQGTGGDEQFF. Full variable domain (rest looked up from reference TRBV2 and TRBJ2-1): EPEVTQTPSHQVTQMGQEVILRCVPISNHLYFYWYRQILGQKVEFLVSFYNNEISEKSEIFDDQFSVERPDGSNFTLKIRSTKLEDSAMYFCASSEQGTGGDEQFFGPGTRLTVL.

The chain carries TRBV7-9 and TRBJ2-7, with 11 bases identical to TRBD2. CDR1 is SEHNR and CDR2 is FQNEAQ in the germline V gene (reference sequence). CDR3 length equals 15 residues. The J segment lost 1 base and the V segment lost 5 bases, leaving 4 bases of the junction unmatched. The CDR3 coding sequence is TGTGCCAGCAGCATTAGCGGGAGGGGTTCCTACGAGCAGTACTTC. It is translated as CASSISGRGSYEQYF.

This chain joins TRBV9 and TRBJ2-5; 8 bases map to TRBD1. Germline trimming cut 2 bases from V and 2 bases from J; bases unmatched to any gene: 11. Germline V gives CDR1 SGDLS, CDR2 YYNGEE. This CDR3 has 17 amino acids. The CDR3 nucleotides are TGTGCCAGCAGCGTCTACTTTGGGACAGGAACTCAAGAGACCCAGTACTTC. Translated, it gives CASSVYFGTGTQETQYF.

The J gene is TRBJ2-1, the V gene TRBV11-2, with a tentative D call TRBD2 (5 bases). The CDR3 length is 15 residues. Per germline, CDR1 SGHAT and CDR2 FQNNGV. The V end was cut by 6 bases, the J end by 4 bases, with 16 bases between. This chain's CDR3 is CASRPPGSHYNEQFF. The DNA of the CDR3 is TGTGCCAGCAGACCGCCGGGGAGTCATTACAATGAGCAGTTCTTC. Complete variable domain (other parts from reference TRBV11-2 and TRBJ2-1): EAGVAQSPRYKIIEKRQSVAFWCNPISGHATLYWYQQILGQGPKLLIQFQNNGVVDDSQLPKDRFSAERLKGVDSTLKIQPAKLEDSAVYLCASRPPGSHYNEQFFGPGTRLTVL.